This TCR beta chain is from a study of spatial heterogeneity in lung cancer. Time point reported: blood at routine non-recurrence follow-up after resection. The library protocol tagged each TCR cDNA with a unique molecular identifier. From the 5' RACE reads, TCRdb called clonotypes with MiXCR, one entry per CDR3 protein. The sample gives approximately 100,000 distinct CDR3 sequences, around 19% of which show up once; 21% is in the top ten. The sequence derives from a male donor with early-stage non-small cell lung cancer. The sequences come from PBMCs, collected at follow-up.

This CDR3 reads CASSPRVRQPQHF. Written as DNA, the CDR3 is TGTGCCAGTAGCCCCCGGGTTCGTCAGCCCCAGCATTTT. The rearrangement links TRBV19 to TRBJ1-5; D uncertain. V lost 6 bases to trimming and J lost 6 bases, with 12 bases between them. CDR1 and CDR2 (germline): LNHDA, SQIVND (reference sequence). CDR3 length: 13 residues.